The 29 T cell receptor beta chains in this list originate from one sample, sequenced in a study of metastatic and nonmetastatic thyroid tumors. Not a single patient had been given any form of treatment at any point before undergoing thyroid surgery. TCRdb reassembled clones from the PCR reads with MiXCR. The table includes roughly 34,000 clones, 20% to 25% detected once. Sequenced: tumor tissue. The receptors were sampled from a male donor with papillary thyroid cancer or a benign thyroid nodule (not recorded which). Some clones in this sample may be carry-over from other donors' samples.

In its sample, this clone was seen many times. V gene TRBV5-6 combines with J gene TRBJ2-3; possible D gene TRBD2, 6 bases. V dropped 1 base and J dropped 2 bases, with 17 bases sitting between them. Germline-derived CDR1 and CDR2 are SGHDT and YYEEEE. The CDR3 length is 17 residues. The CDR3 loop is CASSLRSGTLHTDTQYF. CDR3 bases: TGTGCCAGCAGCTTGAGGTCGGGGACTCTTCACACAGATACGCAGTATTTT.

In this sample, this clone turned up many times. This chain uses TRBV20-1 with TRBJ2-1, with a possible D match to TRBD2 (5 bases). There are 13 residues in the CDR3. V was shortened by 1 base and J by 9 bases, with 13 bases between the two germline ends. The germline gives CDR1 DFQATT, CDR2 SNEGSKA (reference sequence). The CDR3 DNA sequence: TGCAGTGCTAGAGCCCTGAGGGCCGCTGAGCAGTTCTTC. Protein product: CSARALRAAEQFF.

This clone has a count of ten or more. The chain has TRBV19 and TRBJ1-1; no firm D call. This CDR3 has 14 residues. The germline CDR1 and CDR2 sequences are LNHDA and SQIVND (reference sequence). Trimming shortened V by 7 bases and J by 2 bases, and 14 bases separated the two germline ends. DNA for the CDR3: TGTGCCAGTACCGACCTTCAAGTTAACACTGAAGCTTTCTTT. It translates to CASTDLQVNTEAFF.

This clone has only a few counts. The rearrangement links TRBV10-3 to TRBJ2-3; D is unclear. Germline V gives CDR1 ENHRY, CDR2 SYGVKD. The V end lost 2 bases, the J end lost 6 bases, and 15 bases lay between the germline ends. The CDR3 is made up of 15 amino acids. Here the CDR3 reads CAISEICGQSDTQYF. CDR3 DNA: TGTGCCATCAGTGAGATATGCGGCCAATCGGATACGCAGTATTTT.

This clone has at least ten counts. The chain joins TRBV2 to TRBJ2-2, with 12 bases identical to TRBD2. Germline values: CDR1 SNHLY, CDR2 FYNNEI. This CDR3 comprises 14 residues. The J segment lost 7 bases and the V segment lost 7 bases, leaving 4 bases of the junction unmatched. The DNA for the CDR3 is TGTGCCAGCATGCGACTAGCGGGAGTCGGGGAGCTGTTTTTT. Translating gives CASMRLAGVGELFF.

The table lists this clone with a few counts. This chain connects TRBV6-1 to TRBJ1-2; TRBD1 matches 11 bases. The CDR3 is 15 amino acids. The germline gives CDR1 MNHNS, CDR2 SASEGT. Losses at the gene ends were 5 bases for V and 4 bases for J; bases not matched to a gene: 6. CDR3 protein: CASSTGTGGGYGYTF. The CDR3 nucleotides read TGTGCCAGCAGTACCGGGACAGGGGGAGGCTATGGCTACACCTTC.

The chain has TRBV19 and TRBJ2-2; unclear D gene. The CDR3 is 13 amino acids. Germline V lookup: CDR1 LNHDA, CDR2 SQIVND (reference sequence). V shed 1 base and J shed 10 bases, with 10 bases lying between them. CDR3 sequence reads: CASSIGVAVELFF. The DNA for the CDR3 is TGTGCCAGTAGTATAGGCGTGGCCGTGGAGCTGTTTTTT.

The chain uses TRBV15 and TRBJ2-7; no clear D. Trimming removed 3 bases from V and 5 bases from J, with 5 bases in between. CDR3 size: 11 residues. CDR1 is LNHNV and CDR2 is YYDKDF in the germline V gene (reference sequence). CDR3 in amino acids: CATSRDDEQYF. The CDR3 DNA is TGTGCCACCAGCAGGGATGACGAGCAGTACTTC.

This clone qualifies as medium-sized. This chain uses TRBV7-6 with TRBJ2-7; D possibly corresponds to TRBD2 (6 bases). Germline CDR1 and CDR2: SGHVS and FNYEAQ. V lost 5 bases and J lost 7, with 15 bases in between. The CDR3 has 13 residues. CDR3 DNA: TGTGCCAGCAGCCAGACCGGGAGTGGGGAGCAGTACTTC. Residues: CASSQTGSGEQYF.

The chain recombines TRBV6-1 with TRBJ2-6, with D tentatively TRBD2 (6 bases). In germline, CDR1 is MNHNS, CDR2 SASEGT. The CDR3 sequence is 15 residues long. The germline V and J ends were trimmed by 6 bases and 2 bases, with 11 bases remaining between them. CDR3 nucleotides: TGTGCCAGCAGCACCGGGGGTCCTGGGGCCAACGTCCTGACTTTC. Translating it yields CASSTGGPGANVLTF.

This clone has just a few counts. The rearrangement links TRBV6-2 or TRBV6-3 to TRBJ1-2; 7 positions agree with TRBD1. The CDR3 spans 13 residues. Germline V lookup: CDR1 MNHEY, CDR2 SVGEGT. V was clipped by 6 bases and J by 4 bases; unmatched bases: 5. The CDR3 sequence: CASRGTAIYGYTF. CDR3 in DNA: TGTGCCAGCAGGGGGACAGCGATCTATGGCTACACCTTC.

The chain joins TRBV5-1 to TRBJ1-6, with TRBD1 matching 8 bases. The V gene's germline CDR1 is SGHRS and CDR2 YFSETQ. Trimming at V came to 4 bases and at J to 11 bases, leaving 17 bases not matched to a gene. This CDR3 region has 17 residues. CDR3 protein: CASSNRTGPLSSAPLHF. The DNA of the CDR3 is TGCGCCAGCAGCAACCGGACAGGGCCCCTTTCATCGGCACCCCTCCACTTT.

This clone was detected ten times or more. This chain joins TRBV6-1 and TRBJ1-4; TRBD1 aligns across 8 bases. The CDR3 totals 15 residues. CDR1 and CDR2 (germline): MNHNS, SASEGT. With 7 bases clipped from V and 3 bases from J, the junction kept 7 bases outside the gene matches. CDR3: CASTKRDRSNEKLFF. The CDR3 coding sequence is TGTGCCAGCACCAAACGGGACAGGTCTAATGAAAAACTGTTTTTT.

This clone was picked up many times. The chain uses TRBV18 and TRBJ2-4; 7 bases align to TRBD1. Looked up from germline, CDR1 is KGHSH and CDR2 is LQKENI. The V and J ends lost 4 bases and 2 bases, in that order; junction bases with no gene match: 2. This CDR3 spans 14 amino acids. Written as DNA, the CDR3 is TGTGCCAGCTCACAGACAGGGACCAAAAACATTCAGTACTTC. This encodes CASSQTGTKNIQYF.

The gene calls are TRBV5-6 and TRBJ2-3; D remains ambiguous. Between the trimmed V and J ends, which lost 4 bases and 4 bases, there was a span of 25 bases. Germline lookup yields CDR1 SGHDT and CDR2 YYEEEE. The CDR3 is 18 amino acids. The CDR3 loop reads CASSLEVGFDEESDTQYF. The CDR3 DNA sequence: TGTGCCAGCAGCCTCGAGGTGGGGTTCGATGAGGAATCAGATACGCAGTATTTT.

This clone was recorded many times. This chain uses TRBV7-2 with TRBJ2-4; D not resolved. V was cut by 5 bases and J by 3 bases, with 17 bases left in between. The CDR3 extends over 16 amino acids. Germline V gene sequence: CDR1 SGHTA, CDR2 FQGNSA. Here the CDR3 DNA reads TGTGCCAGCAGCCCCCAGCACCTGGCCTACAAAAACATTCAGTACTTC. It is translated as CASSPQHLAYKNIQYF.

This clone was detected many times. V gene TRBV3-1 combines with J gene TRBJ1-1; D remains ambiguous. CDR3 size: 12 residues. V was clipped by 1 base and J by 7 bases, with 7 bases between them. Germline V CDR1 and CDR2: LGHDT, YNNKEL (reference sequence). This CDR3 reads CASSQGVGEAFF. In DNA, the CDR3 is TGTGCCAGCAGCCAAGGGGTAGGTGAAGCTTTCTTT.

This clone was seen repeatedly, ten times or more. The chain links TRBV5-6 to TRBJ1-4; a possible D gene is TRBD1 (5 bases). With 2 bases removed from V and 0 bases from J, the gap between germline ends came to 8 bases. This CDR3 spans 15 amino acids. Germline V CDR1 and CDR2: SGHDT, YYEEEE. The CDR3 loop is CASSFTGATNEKLFF. DNA for the CDR3: TGTGCCAGCAGCTTTACAGGAGCAACTAATGAAAAACTGTTTTTT.

There are a few counts of this clone. Here the CDR3 omits its conserved ending phenylalanine or tryptophan, so a read error is the likely source. The DNA is left out, because the CDR3 cannot be placed on it with certainty; the CDR3 is given as TCRdb lists it. The chain carries TRBV20-1 and TRBJ2-2. Per germline, CDR1 DFQATT and CDR2 SNEGSKA (reference sequence). Ends included, the CDR3 has 11 residues. The CDR3 reads CSARGPGELFS.

This clone was counted at least ten times. J is TRBJ2-2 and V is TRBV7-3; no definite D call. The CDR3 runs to 13 residues. Looked up from germline, CDR1 is SGHTA and CDR2 is FQGTGA. V gave up 5 bases and J gave up 4 bases, with 8 bases separating them. The CDR3 coding sequence is TGTGCCAGCAGCGAATCTAGCACCGGGGAGCTGTTTTTT. It specifies CASSESSTGELFF.

The table lists this clone with a count of one. V gene TRBV5-5 combines with J gene TRBJ2-7, with D possibly TRBD2 on 5 matching bases. Germline V gene data show CDR1 as SGHKS and CDR2 as YYEKEE (reference sequence). The CDR3 spans 15 residues. The ends were cut back, 1 base at V and 7 bases at J, with 18 bases in the middle. The CDR3 nucleotides are TGTGCCAGCAGCTTGTACAGTGGCCCTTCGGGGGAGCAGTACTTC. The encoded protein is CASSLYSGPSGEQYF.

The V and J genes are TRBV12-3 or TRBV12-4 and TRBJ1-1, with 7 bases identical to TRBD1. The CDR3 sequence is 13 residues long. The V segment lost 6 bases and the J segment 6 bases; nucleotides outside the gene matches: 7. This CDR3 is CASSVRGYAEAFF. CDR3 in DNA: TGTGCCAGCAGCGTCAGGGGGTATGCTGAAGCTTTCTTT.

At least ten counts were recorded for this clone. The genes are TRBV27 and TRBJ2-2, with D perhaps given as TRBD1 or TRBD2 (5 bases each). The CDR3 consists of 17 residues. Germline assignment: CDR1 MNHEY and CDR2 SMNVEV (reference sequence). Trimming took 6 bases from V and 4 from J, leaving 21 bases between them. The CDR3 protein is CASSPSWGYAPTGELFF. In DNA, the CDR3 is TGTGCCAGCAGCCCTAGTTGGGGGTATGCACCCACCGGGGAGCTGTTTTTT.

This clone was seen many times. The CDR3 DNA reads as TGCAGTGCCCCCGCGGTAGCGGGAGACTACAATGAGCAGTTCTTC. Its protein product is CSAPAVAGDYNEQFF. The chain combines TRBV20-1 with TRBJ2-1; 9 nucleotides line up with TRBD2. J gave up 3 bases and V 6 bases, and 9 bases lay outside the gene matches. The CDR3 contains 15 residues. Germline CDR1 and CDR2: DFQATT and SNEGSKA (reference sequence).

This chain links TRBV11-1 with TRBJ1-1, with D tentatively TRBD1 (5 bases). This CDR3 has 16 amino acids. Trimming removed 5 bases from V and 0 bases from J, with 16 bases in between. CDR1 and CDR2 from the germline V gene are SGHAT and FQDESV (reference sequence). DNA of the CDR3: TGTGCCAGCAGCCCCTCTTCCGGGACGGTGAACACTGAAGCTTTCTTT. Amino acid sequence: CASSPSSGTVNTEAFF.

This clone was counted at least ten times. The rearrangement uses TRBV7-2 and TRBJ2-5, with TRBD2 identical over 9 bases. The J segment lost 5 bases and the V segment lost 5 bases, leaving 6 bases of the junction unmatched. CDR3 length equals 14 residues. Germline assignment: CDR1 SGHTA and CDR2 FQGNSA. The CDR3 sequence: CASSASGTSETQYF. CDR3 sequence (DNA): TGTGCCAGCAGCGCTAGCGGGACTAGTGAGACCCAGTACTTC.

This clone occurred many times. V is TRBV30 and J is TRBJ2-2; TRBD2 matches 12 bases. Per the germline V gene, CDR1 is GTSNPN and CDR2 is SVGIG (reference sequence). After removal of 3 bases from V and 0 bases from J, the junction contained 2 bases not matched to a gene. The CDR3 length is 16 residues. CDR3 region: CAWRGLAGSNTGELFF. As DNA, the CDR3 is TGTGCCTGGAGGGGACTAGCGGGTTCGAACACCGGGGAGCTGTTTTTT.

At least ten counts were recorded for this clone. The chain couples TRBV15 to TRBJ2-3; D gene unclear. Germline CDR1 and CDR2: LNHNV and YYDKDF (reference sequence). The V and J ends lost 1 base and 1 base respectively, with 9 bases between them. CDR3 length equals 15 residues. The CDR3 region has the DNA TGTGCCACCAGCAGAGGAAATTCGCGCACAGATACGCAGTATTTT. Encoded protein: CATSRGNSRTDTQYF. Full variable domain (rest looked up from reference TRBV15 and TRBJ2-3): DAMVIQNPRYQVTQFGKPVTLSCSQTLNHNVMYWYQQKSSQAPKLLFHYYDKDFNNEADTPDNFQSRRPNTSFCFLDIRSPGLGDTAMYLCATSRGNSRTDTQYFGPGTRLTVL.

A note on this clone: Other DNA sequences of this sample code for an identical CDR3. This chain connects TRBV7-9 to TRBJ1-1; a possible D gene is TRBD1 (6 bases). Deletions cut 5 bases from V and 1 base from J, with 14 bases between. Per the germline V gene, CDR1 is SEHNR and CDR2 is FQNEAQ (reference sequence). This CDR3 contains 15 residues. CDR3: CASSPPTGSNTEAFF. For the CDR3, the DNA is TGTGCCAGCAGCCCACCGACAGGTTCGAACACTGAAGCTTTCTTT.